These 9 T cell receptor beta chains originate from one sample sequenced in a study of blood T cell repertoires in COVID-19. Only in-frame clones appear in the TCRdb table, and some are missing; sequencing was by immunoSEQ multiplex PCR. This table holds hundreds of thousands of clones, approximately 80% found once. What was sequenced was peripheral blood. Receptor source: a woman in her forties or fifties with active or convalescent COVID-19.

The chain couples TRBV5-6 to TRBJ2-1, with D possibly TRBD1 on 6 matching bases. Germline loops: CDR1 SGHDT, CDR2 YYEEEE. The V end was cut by 3 bases, the J end by 3 bases, with 22 bases between. The CDR3 is 18 amino acids. The CDR3 coding sequence is TGTGCCAGCAGCTCCACTCACAGGGTTAACTTCTACTACAATGAGCAGTTCTTC. Its translation is CASSSTHRVNFYYNEQFF. Based on the CDR3 plus reference TRBV5-6 and TRBJ2-1, the full variable domain is DAGVTQSPTHLIKTRGQQVTLRCSPKSGHDTVSWYQQALGQGPQFIFQYYEEEERQRGNFPDRFSGHQFPNYSSELNVNALLLGDSALYLCASSSTHRVNFYYNEQFFGPGTRLTVL.

The chain has TRBV11-3 and TRBJ2-1; D is unresolved. The germline V gene has CDR1 SGHNT and CDR2 YENEEA. V was shortened by 0 bases and J by 4 bases, with 7 bases between the two germline ends. The CDR3 spans 14 residues. The CDR3 DNA follows: TGTGCCAGCAGCTTAGACAACTATTACAATGAGCAGTTCTTC. Its protein is CASSLDNYYNEQFF.

The chain carries TRBV18 and TRBJ1-1; no definite D call. The CDR3 length is 14 residues. Trimming took 1 base from V and 3 from J, leaving 9 bases between them. CDR1 is KGHSH and CDR2 is LQKENI in the germline V gene. The CDR3 sequence: CASSPQRLDTEAFF. The CDR3 nucleotides read TGTGCCAGCTCACCACAGCGTCTGGACACTGAAGCTTTCTTT.

This chain joins TRBV2 and TRBJ1-2; TRBD1 aligns across 10 bases. Germline lookup yields CDR1 SNHLY and CDR2 FYNNEI. CDR3 length: 16 amino acids. V lost 1 base and J lost 1; bases outside the gene matches: 3. Here the CDR3 reads CASSEGQGARNYGYTF. In nucleotides, the CDR3 is TGTGCCAGCAGTGAAGGACAGGGGGCCCGTAACTATGGCTACACCTTC.

This clone was recorded only once. CDR3 loop: CASSLGQVGYEQYF. In DNA, the CDR3 is TGTGCCAGCAGCCTAGGACAGGTGGGGTACGAGCAGTACTTC. V gene TRBV12-1 combines with J gene TRBJ2-7; TRBD1 was called by the table and not checked on the DNA. TRBV12-1 is a pseudogene. The CDR3 is 14 residues long.

This chain links TRBV5-1 with TRBJ1-2; no reliable D call. Per germline, CDR1 SGHRS and CDR2 YFSETQ. This CDR3 is built from 14 residues. Trimming removed 2 bases from V and 7 bases from J, with 15 bases in between. The CDR3 spells CASSLYSGRGGYTF. The CDR3, as DNA: TGCGCCAGCAGCTTATACAGTGGGAGAGGTGGCTACACCTTC.

This CDR3 is CASSPRAGGRTDTQYF. The CDR3 nucleotides read TGTGCCAGCAGCCCTAGAGCGGGAGGCCGCACAGATACGCAGTATTTT. V gene TRBV7-2 combines with J gene TRBJ2-3, with 9 bases fitting TRBD2. CDR1 is SGHTA, CDR2 FQGNSA, per germline. This CDR3 has 16 amino acids. V lost 5 bases, J lost 1 base, and 7 bases stayed unmatched.

V usage is TRBV19 and J usage is TRBJ1-2, with 8 bases identical to TRBD1. V was pared by 3 bases and J by 8 bases, with 11 bases of the junction left unmatched. Germline V gene sequence: CDR1 LNHDA, CDR2 SQIVND (reference sequence). The CDR3 length is 15 residues. The chain's CDR3 is CASSIVGQGAVGYTF. DNA of the CDR3: TGTGCCAGTAGTATTGTGGGCCAGGGGGCGGTCGGCTACACCTTC. The full variable domain, completed using reference TRBV19 and TRBJ1-2, is DGGITQSPKYLFRKEGQNVTLSCEQNLNHDAMYWYRQDPGQGLRLIYYSQIVNDFQKGDIAEGYSVSREKKESFPLTVTSAQKNPTAFYLCASSIVGQGAVGYTFGSGTRLTVV.

This clone occurred once. The J gene is TRBJ1-3, the V gene TRBV10-3; possibly TRBD1 for D (5 bases). Germline V gene lookup returns CDR1 ENHRY and CDR2 SYGVKD. The CDR3 consists of 14 residues. V lost 6 bases and J 0 bases, leaving 9 bases between the germline ends. DNA for the CDR3: TGTGCCATCAGCGACAGAAGCTCTGGAAACACCATATATTTT. Translating gives CAISDRSSGNTIYF.